This TCR beta chain derives from a study of shared clonotypes between healthy human individuals (dated by TCRdb to about 2020). General notes on the study: The cohort comprised two women and three men aged 18 to 49 years. For each donor, CD4 naive and CD4 memory were each run on three plates, CD8 naive on two plates, and CD8 memory on one plate. To estimate repertoire size and how much clonotype sharing occurs between individuals, the study deeply sequenced the blood TCR repertoires of 5 or 6 healthy adults. Each donor's leukapheresis produced roughly between roughly 0.94 and 9.5 billion PBMCs. To increase sequencing depth and limit assay-specific biases, TCR repertoire library preparation and sequencing were carried out by different laboratories using diverse techniques. Overall study results and their limits: Rarefaction of sorted-subset datasets indicated incomplete sequencing despite the large sequencing depth. Sampling was limited to blood, and TCR repertoires in tissue likely differ from TCR repertoires in blood. Across a few donors, about 4.5% of naive CD4, 3.5% of naive CD8, roughly 2.3% of memory CD4, and approximately 0.4% of memory CD8 clonotypes were shared. Because the study included a small number of donors, the genetic and exposure-history diversity represented was limited. Larger estimated clonotype richness was generally found for naive subsets than for memory subsets. Pairwise subsampling led to the expectation that sequencing depth would affect the degree of clonotype sharing among donors. Compared with non-shared clonotypes, clonotypes shared by all four sorted-subset donors had higher generation probabilities.

Germline trimming: 5 bases from V, 1 base from J; junction bases outside gene matches: 4. The CDR1 and CDR2 encoded by the germline V gene (reference sequence) are LNHDA and SQIVND. The CDR3 has 15 amino acids, counting the end cysteine and phenylalanine. Only the CDR3 part of the read is kept: 45 bases, read in frame from the first base. A word on this clone: This clone's antigen is unknown. Per-nucleotide qualities are absent, and no much larger clonotype sits a single base away. Distinct nucleotide sequences in the sample also encode this CDR3.

The donors were healthy, HIV-negative adults who had no recently reported acute infections or vaccinations. Every donor was a Caucasian adult living in Nashville, Tennessee, USA. CD4+ T cells were enriched by magnetic negative selection; naive cells were then positively selected on CD45RA, and the negative fraction formed the memory subset. After blood collection by leukapheresis, PBMCs were isolated using Ficoll-Histopaque density gradient centrifugation and then cryopreserved in the vapor phase of liquid nitrogen. Analytical flow cytometry was used to check the purity and quantity of each magnetically sorted T cell population. From each sorted fraction, genomic DNA was isolated and quantified by UV absorbance on a Nanodrop 2000c. Using the deep immunoSEQ assay, TCR CDR3 regions were amplified from genomic DNA by multiplex PCR. Extracted genomic DNA from each cell subset was spread evenly across all wells of several immunoSEQ 96-well plates, with each plate serving as a replicate. For sorted subsets, 150 to 250 ng of genomic DNA, equivalent to tens of thousands of T cell genomes, went into each replicate PCR. The purified libraries were quantified using a Qubit 3.0 fluorometer, sized with a Bioanalyzer 2100, and then quantified again using the KAPA Library Quantification kit. Every immunoSEQ 96-well plate was sequenced on a dedicated single-read 150-cycle Illumina NextSeq 550 flow cell. For the original study's pipeline: Because only junctional sequences without quality scores were contained in the immunoSEQ output, filtering matching that applied to full-length reads could not be performed. To assign V/J genes and CDR3, sequences were annotated against IMGT germline references using PyIR, a Python wrapper for IgBLAST v1.9. Reads were removed for weak V/J assignments (E-value above 1e-6), missing CDR3, stop codons, out-of-frame junctions, or ambiguous translated residues. V3J clonotypes were defined as sequences sharing the same inferred V gene, J gene, and CDR3 amino acid sequence. The percentage overlap between two repertoires was calculated by dividing the number of shared unique clonotypes by the size of the smaller repertoire. Three approaches were used to assess repertoire richness: RTK rarefaction, the Chao1 estimator, and Recon v2.1 estimates of unobserved clonotypes. OLGA was used to compute generation probabilities for all TCRbeta clonotypes that the gDNA method yielded from a few donors. Entries here come from immuneACCESS through TCRdb and include only in-frame sequences with V and J called. Some clones fail to appear in such tables; in the studies checked, an unresolved V gene covers under half of the shortfall, and the cause of the remainder is unknown. From that table come the V and J calls and clone size; the DNA was used to work out D and trimming. Present in this sample are about 2.4 million clones, around 94% of which were seen just once. The top ten constitute roughly 0.13% of the sample.

Specimen: naive CD4+ T cells sorted from blood. According to the study, the label for this sample's cell subset or site signals: CD45RA+ positively selected. The chain couples TRBV19 to TRBJ2-3, and 9 junctional nucleotides match TRBD2. This TCR was recovered from a man aged 18 to 30 in good health. DNA sequence: TGTGCCAGTAGTCCGTGGACTAGCGGCACAGATACGCAGTATTTT. It codes for CASSPWTSGTDTQYF.